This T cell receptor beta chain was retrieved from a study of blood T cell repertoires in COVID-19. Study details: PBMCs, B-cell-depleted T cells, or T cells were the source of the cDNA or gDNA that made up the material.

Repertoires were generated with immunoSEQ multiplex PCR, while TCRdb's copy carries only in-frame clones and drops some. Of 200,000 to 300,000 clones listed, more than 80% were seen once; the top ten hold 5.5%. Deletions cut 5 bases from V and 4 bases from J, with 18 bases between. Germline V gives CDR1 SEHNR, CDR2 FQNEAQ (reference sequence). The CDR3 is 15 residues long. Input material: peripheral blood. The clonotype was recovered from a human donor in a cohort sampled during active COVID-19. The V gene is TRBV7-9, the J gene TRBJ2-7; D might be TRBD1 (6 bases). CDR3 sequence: CASSDVGAGVYEQYF. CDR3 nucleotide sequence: TGTGCCAGCAGCGACGTGGGGGCAGGGGTATACGAGCAGTACTTC.